The clone carrying this T cell receptor (beta chain) was found a few times. Its specificity is unknown. Germline V gene lookup returns CDR1 SEHNR and CDR2 FQNEAQ (reference sequence). This CDR3 is 14 amino acids long. After removal of 6 bases from V and 8 bases from J, the junction contained 10 bases not matched to a gene. From the 5' RACE reads, TCRdb called clonotypes with MiXCR, one entry per CDR3 protein. Of about 560,000 distinct CDR3 sequences listed, 15% to 20% are singletons. These data come from a study of T-cell memory formation after mild COVID-19. Study conclusions and caveats: That cross-reactive memory joined was suggested by some responding clones appearing in pre-infection memory. CD4+ bias marked clones expanding day 15 to 37, unlike balanced contracting clones.

The sequence was obtained from an adult woman who had mild COVID-19 (a few samples of this study predate the infection). Cell type and time point are not known. The source material was PBMCs or a T cell subset sorted from them (not recorded which). The gene calls are TRBV7-9 and TRBJ2-1, with 7 bases lining up with TRBD2. The CDR3 sequence is CASRGGNTGDEQFF. CDR3 in DNA: TGTGCCAGCAGGGGGGGGAACACCGGAGATGAGCAGTTCTTC.